The 21 T cell receptor beta chains below were found in one sample sequenced in a study of T cells in pancreatic ductal adenocarcinoma. Using immunoSEQ multiplex PCR, the repertoire was profiled, and TCRdb retains in-frame clones only, with some absent. The data show about 17,000 clones, more than 70% seen once. Selected pancreatic ductal adenocarcinoma patients had undergone surgery without neoadjuvant therapy. Material: PBMCs. The receptors derive from a human donor with pancreatic ductal adenocarcinoma.

This clone was counted only a few times. This chain links TRBV5-1 with TRBJ1-6; D perhaps matches TRBD1 (6 bases). Germline V gene sequence: CDR1 SGHRS, CDR2 YFSETQ. The CDR3 is made up of 14 amino acids. Trimming left V 0 bases short and J 7 bases short, with 8 bases between. CDR3 protein: CASSLGTANSPLHF. As DNA, the CDR3 is TGCGCCAGCAGCTTGGGGACAGCCAATTCACCCCTCCACTTT.

This sequence joins TRBV5-1 and TRBJ2-3, with D possibly being TRBD1 (6 bases). V shed 3 bases and J shed 4 bases, with 12 bases lying between them. Germline V gives CDR1 SGHRS, CDR2 YFSETQ. The CDR3 consists of 14 residues. CDR3 nucleotides: TGCGCCAGCAGCTCACAGGGACCCGCAGATACGCAGTATTTT. This gives the protein CASSSQGPADTQYF.

The V and J genes are TRBV11-2 and TRBJ1-4; the D gene is possibly TRBD1 (6 bases). CDR3 length equals 18 residues. Per the germline V gene, CDR1 is SGHAT and CDR2 is FQNNGV. Trimming removed 1 base at V and 3 bases at J, with 18 bases between. The DNA of the CDR3 is TGTGCCAGCAGCTTAGCCATGGTCGGGAGGGGGGCTAATGAAAAACTGTTTTTT. As protein: CASSLAMVGRGANEKLFF.

The chain employs TRBV5-1 and TRBJ1-4, with TRBD1 matching over 7 bases. J was trimmed by 4 bases and V by 6 bases; bases with no gene match: 9. From germline, CDR1 is SGHRS and CDR2 YFSETQ. The CDR3 sequence is 15 residues long. This chain's CDR3 is CASTEQGISNEKLFF. In DNA, the CDR3 is TGCGCCAGCACCGAACAGGGGATTAGTAATGAAAAACTGTTTTTT.

DNA of the CDR3: TGCAGCGTTACGGGGGGGGTAGATACGCAGTATTTT. Translation: CSVTGGVDTQYF. The chain combines TRBV29-1 with TRBJ2-3, with 8 bases fitting TRBD2. The CDR3 runs to 12 residues. Germline V gene lookup returns CDR1 SQVTM and CDR2 ANQGSEA. The V segment lost 5 bases and the J segment 5 bases; nucleotides outside the gene matches: 3.

This chain joins TRBV5-4 and TRBJ2-7; D not resolved. CDR3 length equals 13 residues. Germline V lookup: CDR1 SGHNT, CDR2 YYREEE (reference sequence). The V gene lost 0 bases and the J gene lost 4 bases, with 8 bases spanning the gap. The CDR3 DNA reads as TGTGCCAGCAGCTTGGACTATCAATACGAGCAGTACTTC. It is translated as CASSLDYQYEQYF.

The chain joins TRBV11-1 to TRBJ2-1; 7 positions agree with TRBD1. The CDR3 runs to 15 residues. V shed 4 bases, J shed 3 bases, and the junction held 6 bases outside the gene matches. Germline CDR1 is SGHAT and CDR2 is FQDESV (reference sequence). The CDR3 DNA reads as TGTGCCAGCAGCTCCGACAGGGCCCTCTACAATGAGCAGTTCTTC. It encodes CASSSDRALYNEQFF. Full variable domain (rest looked up from reference TRBV11-1 and TRBJ2-1): EAEVAQSPRYKITEKSQAVAFWCDPISGHATLYWYRQILGQGPELLVQFQDESVVDDSQLPKDRFSAERLKGVDSTLKIQPAELGDSAMYLCASSSDRALYNEQFFGPGTRLTVL.

The chain has TRBV19 and TRBJ2-7; the D gene is possibly TRBD1 (6 bases). Germline values: CDR1 LNHDA, CDR2 SQIVND (reference sequence). This CDR3 has 12 residues. Between the trimmed V and J ends, which lost 9 bases and 3 bases, there was a span of 12 bases. The CDR3 is CASRDNFYEQYF. Written as DNA, the CDR3 is TGTGCCAGCCGGGACAACTTCTACGAGCAGTACTTC.

This chain connects TRBV5-5 to TRBJ1-5; no definite D call. V shed 0 bases and J shed 6 bases, with 19 bases lying between them. From germline, CDR1 is SGHKS and CDR2 YYEKEE (reference sequence). CDR3 length: 17 amino acids. CDR3 sequence (DNA): TGTGCCAGCAGCTTGGCCCTGGGAGTCGGGTTCACTCAGCCCCAGCATTTT. This sequence encodes CASSLALGVGFTQPQHF.

This clone was seen a few times. This sequence joins TRBV2 and TRBJ1-1; D uncertain. This CDR3 spans 14 amino acids. Trimming removed 5 bases at V and 5 bases at J, with 15 bases between. Germline V CDR1 and CDR2: SNHLY, FYNNEI. The CDR3 loop reads CASSYTGGRTEAFF. CDR3 DNA sequence: TGTGCCAGCAGTTATACGGGAGGACGGACTGAAGCTTTCTTT.

The gene calls are TRBV27 and TRBJ2-2; no definite D call. V gave up 3 bases and J gave up 1 base, with 3 bases separating them. Germline assignment: CDR1 MNHEY and CDR2 SMNVEV (reference sequence). This CDR3 is built from 13 residues. The CDR3 nucleotides read TGTGCCAGCAGTTTGAGGAACACCGGGGAGCTGTTTTTT. Translation: CASSLRNTGELFF.

The rearrangement joins TRBV19 to TRBJ2-7, with TRBD1 matching over 7 bases. The CDR3 consists of 14 residues. CDR1 is LNHDA and CDR2 is SQIVND in the germline V gene (reference sequence). The V and J ends lost 8 bases and 5 bases, in that order; junction bases with no gene match: 12. The CDR3, as DNA: TGTGCCAGTCGGAATCCGGGACAGAAAAACGAGCAGTACTTC. Amino acid sequence: CASRNPGQKNEQYF.

The chain recombines TRBV5-6 with TRBJ2-2; 10 bases fit TRBD2. The V and J ends lost 2 bases and 5 bases, in that order; junction bases with no gene match: 6. Germline V gene data show CDR1 as SGHDT and CDR2 as YYEEEE. The CDR3 sequence is 16 residues long. The CDR3 loop is CASSLRTSGKTGELFF. The DNA of the CDR3 is TGTGCCAGCAGCTTACGGACTAGCGGAAAGACCGGGGAGCTGTTTTTT.

The chain employs TRBV5-1 and TRBJ2-5, with D possibly matching TRBD2 (6 bases). V dropped 4 bases and J dropped 0 bases, with 13 bases sitting between them. The CDR3 loop spans 15 amino acids. Germline values: CDR1 SGHRS, CDR2 YFSETQ. Here the CDR3 reads CASSRDSQYQETQYF. Here the CDR3 DNA reads TGCGCCAGCAGCCGGGACTCTCAGTACCAAGAGACCCAGTACTTC.

This chain links TRBV30 with TRBJ1-5, with D hard to call. The germline V and J ends were trimmed by 0 bases and 3 bases, with 6 bases remaining between them. Germline CDR1 GTSNPN, CDR2 SVGIG (reference sequence). The CDR3 is 13 residues long. Here the CDR3 reads CAWSVLDNQPQHF. CDR3 DNA: TGTGCCTGGAGTGTCTTAGACAATCAGCCCCAGCATTTT.

This clone has only a few counts. This chain connects TRBV5-4 to TRBJ2-7; TRBD1 agrees at 7 bases. J gave up 7 bases and V 3 bases, and 7 bases lay outside the gene matches. The CDR3 sequence is 13 residues long. CDR1 is SGHNT, CDR2 YYREEE, per germline (reference sequence). The CDR3 here is CASSSTIQGEQYF. The CDR3 bases are TGTGCCAGCAGCTCTACGATACAGGGGGAGCAGTACTTC. Full variable domain (missing parts from reference TRBV5-4 and TRBJ2-7): ETGVTQSPTHLIKTRGQQVTLRCSSQSGHNTVSWYQQALGQGPQFIFQYYREEENGRGNFPPRFSGLQFPNYSSELNVNALELDDSALYLCASSSTIQGEQYFGPGTRLTVT.

This clone appeared a single time. V is TRBV7-2 and J is TRBJ1-1; D is undetermined. Trimming shortened V by 1 base and J by 5 bases, and 14 bases separated the two germline ends. The CDR3 runs to 15 residues. Germline CDR1 is SGHTA and CDR2 is FQGNSA. CDR3 protein: CASSLVGWEGTEAFF. The CDR3 region has the DNA TGTGCCAGCAGCTTAGTTGGTTGGGAGGGAACTGAAGCTTTCTTT. Based on the CDR3 plus reference TRBV7-2 and TRBJ1-1, the full variable domain is GAGVSQSPSNKVTEKGKDVELRCDPISGHTALYWYRQSLGQGLEFLIYFQGNSAPDKSGLPSDRFSAERTGGSVSTLTIQRTQQEDSAVYLCASSLVGWEGTEAFFGQGTRLTVV.

DNA for the CDR3: TGTGCCAGCAGCTACGACAGGGTTCTCCGACACAATGAGCAGTTCTTC. Translating it yields CASSYDRVLRHNEQFF. V gene TRBV7-2 combines with J gene TRBJ2-1; the match to TRBD1 covers 7 bases. The CDR3 spans 16 residues. Germline CDR1 reads SGHTA; CDR2 reads FQGNSA. The V and J ends lost 4 bases and 5 bases, in that order; junction bases with no gene match: 11.

J is TRBJ1-1 and V is TRBV10-3; D gene unclear. CDR1 and CDR2 (germline): ENHRY, SYGVKD. The CDR3 covers 13 residues. V lost 4 bases, J lost 1 base, and 7 bases lay in between. In DNA form, the CDR3 reads TGTGCCATCAGTGTCCCAGGGAACACTGAAGCTTTCTTT. Translation: CAISVPGNTEAFF.

The gene calls are TRBV30 and TRBJ2-1, with a possible D match to TRBD2 (6 bases). Per the germline V gene, CDR1 is GTSNPN and CDR2 is SVGIG (reference sequence). The CDR3 spans 13 residues. Trimming shortened V by 0 bases and J by 9 bases, and 12 bases separated the two germline ends. As DNA, the CDR3 is TGTGCCTGGAGTGTACTAGCCGGCAGTGAGCAGTTCTTC. Its translation is CAWSVLAGSEQFF.

This chain uses TRBV30 with TRBJ2-7; TRBD1 is a possible D gene (6 bases). The CDR3 extends over 12 amino acids. Germline CDR1 reads GTSNPN; CDR2 reads SVGIG (reference sequence). V gave up 1 base and J gave up 7 bases, with 11 bases separating them. The DNA for the CDR3 is TGTGCCTGGAGTGCTCAGGGGTATGAGCAGTACTTC. It specifies CAWSAQGYEQYF.